The T cell receptor beta chain described here comes from a study of immune heterogeneity within non-small cell lung tumors. Study at large: The tumor set comprised a handful of squamous cell carcinomas and some 10 non-squamous carcinomas (plus 1 not otherwise specified). The study's findings and limits: Identical dominant CDR3 beta clonotypes showed recurrence across tumor sites within a patient, and site-unique high-frequency clones were also present.

This clonotype was recorded at least ten times. Its antigen is undetermined. The TCR beta CDR3 region underwent multiplex PCR amplification with 32 V and 13 J primers. MiXCR was run by TCRdb on the multiplex PCR reads, yielding one entry per CDR3 protein. The sample contains some 31,000 distinct CDR3 sequences, more than 25% of which appear only once. Bulk tumor genomic DNA served as template, at roughly 630 ng per sample. Several biopsies were spaced far apart within each primary tumor and obtained as surgery took place. Those enrolled were patients newly diagnosed with untreated non-small cell lung cancer and undergoing curative surgery. Patients with newly diagnosed non-small cell lung cancer who underwent surgery with curative intent served as donors. Per germline, CDR1 DFQATT and CDR2 SNEGSKA (reference sequence). CDR3 length: 14 residues. The ends lost 3 bases at V and 6 bases at J; junction bases unmatched: 8.

This chain joins TRBV20-1 and TRBJ2-1; TRBD2 agrees at 7 bases. The clonotype was recovered from a man aged 35 to 55 with non-small cell lung cancer. Sequencing was carried out using lung tumor tissue. CDR3 nucleotide sequence: TGCAGTGCTAGCGGGACTAACACGGGCAATGAGCAGTTCTTC. As protein: CSASGTNTGNEQFF.